This T cell receptor beta chain is drawn from a study of cytomegalovirus exposure and HLA in healthy donors. Study results and caveats: Previous analysis showed most TCR beta V segments were productive about 87% or about 30% of the time.

This clone was seen a few times. Its antigen is unidentified. A multiplex PCR was run with 60 Vbeta primers and 13 Jbeta primers. The table came from immunoSEQ multiplex PCR; TCRdb's copy has only in-frame clones and leaves some out. The sample has 130,000 or so clones, over 75% seen once; the top ten hold under 6%. Germline V lookup: CDR1 SEHNR, CDR2 FQNEAQ (reference sequence). This CDR3 has 12 amino acids. The V and J ends lost 2 bases and 3 bases respectively, with 4 bases between them. Sequencing used PBMCs. The clonotype originates from a man aged 30 to 39 in good health and CMV-seronegative. The V gene is TRBV7-9, the J gene TRBJ1-1, with D unclear. CDR3 loop: CASSLSHTEAFF. As DNA, the CDR3 is TGTGCCAGCAGCTTATCTCACACTGAAGCTTTCTTT.